A selection of T cell receptor beta chains follows, all from one sample in a study of blood T cell repertoires in COVID-19. Method: immunoSEQ multiplex PCR; TCRdb's copy keeps in-frame clones and lacks some. The sample shows some 200,000 clones, approximately 90% of them seen only once. The sequenced material came from peripheral blood. All receptors derive from a man older than 75 with acute or convalescent COVID-19. Each CDR3 is given with its conserved first and last residue. Each record gives: J gene, D gene, clone size, V gene, CDR3 DNA, CDR3 protein. D genes are given only for firm matches. Rows may omit the clone size; those that give it use once, few, many or a size class.

j_call: TRBJ2-1
d_call: TRBD1
clone_size: NA
v_call: TRBV7-9
cdr3_nt: TGTGCCAGCAGCCCAAGGGTAGGGACAGGGGTTTACAATGAGCAGTTCTTC
cdr3_aa: CASSPRVGTGVYNEQFF

j_call: TRBJ2-3
d_call: TRBD2
clone_size: NA
v_call: TRBV4-3
cdr3_nt: TGCGCCAGCAGCCGCCGAATACTAGCGGATACGCAGTATTTT
cdr3_aa: CASSRRILADTQYF

j_call: TRBJ2-7
d_call: TRBD2
clone_size: once
v_call: TRBV23-1
cdr3_nt: TGCGCCAGCAGTCAATACCCGACTAGCGGGAAGTTGTACGAGCAGTACTTC
cdr3_aa: CASSQYPTSGKLYEQYF

j_call: TRBJ2-4
d_call: TRBD2
clone_size: NA
v_call: TRBV30
cdr3_nt: TGTGCCTGGCAGACTAGCGGGAGTCAAAACATTCAGTACTTC
cdr3_aa: CAWQTSGSQNIQYF

j_call: TRBJ2-3
d_call: TRBD2
clone_size: NA
v_call: TRBV19
cdr3_nt: TGTGCCAGTGGCACTAGCGGGAGCACAGATACGCAGTATTTT
cdr3_aa: CASGTSGSTDTQYF

j_call: TRBJ2-5
d_call: TRBD1
clone_size: NA
v_call: TRBV3-1/TRBV3-2
cdr3_nt: TGTGCCAGCAGCCAGGCGACAGGGCAAGAGACCCAGTACTTC
cdr3_aa: CASSQATGQETQYF

j_call: TRBJ2-1
d_call: NA
clone_size: NA
v_call: TRBV21-1
cdr3_nt: TGTGCCAGCAGCAGGGGACAACCTACCTACAATGAGCAGTTCTTC
cdr3_aa: CASSRGQPTYNEQFF

j_call: TRBJ1-4
d_call: NA
clone_size: NA
v_call: TRBV5-1
cdr3_nt: TGCGCCAGCAGGTGGGGGGACGGGAAACTGTTTTTT
cdr3_aa: CASRWGDGKLFF

j_call: TRBJ2-3
d_call: TRBD1
clone_size: NA
v_call: TRBV10-3
cdr3_nt: TGTGCCATCCGACAGGGATCGACAGATACGCAGTATTTT
cdr3_aa: CAIRQGSTDTQYF

j_call: TRBJ2-1
d_call: NA
clone_size: NA
v_call: TRBV12-3/TRBV12-4
cdr3_nt: TGTGCCAGCAGTCAGGGTAGTCATGAGCAGTTCTTC
cdr3_aa: CASSQGSHEQFF

j_call: TRBJ1-1
d_call: TRBD1
clone_size: NA
v_call: TRBV29-1
cdr3_nt: TGCAGCGCCCTTCCGACCGGGACAGGGTTTCTTAACACTGAAGCTTTCTTT
cdr3_aa: CSALPTGTGFLNTEAFF

j_call: TRBJ1-2
d_call: NA
clone_size: NA
v_call: TRBV6-5
cdr3_nt: TGTGCCAGCAGTTTGGCTTTGACAGGTCTCTATGGCTACACCTTC
cdr3_aa: CASSLALTGLYGYTF

j_call: TRBJ1-1
d_call: NA
clone_size: NA
v_call: TRBV27
cdr3_nt: TGTGCCAGCAGTTTAGCCGACCGTGGGCTCACTGAAGCTTTCTTT
cdr3_aa: CASSLADRGLTEAFF

j_call: TRBJ2-3
d_call: NA
clone_size: NA
v_call: TRBV7-9
cdr3_nt: TGTGCCAGCACTGCGCTGAGGGATACGCAGTATTTT
cdr3_aa: CASTALRDTQYF

j_call: TRBJ1-1
d_call: NA
clone_size: few
v_call: TRBV7-9
cdr3_nt: TGTGCCAGCAGCTCCCCCCTTGGGGCTGATGGCACTGAAGCTTTCTTT
cdr3_aa: CASSSPLGADGTEAFF